Listed here are 32 T cell receptor beta chains from one sample, sequenced in a study of T cells in narcolepsy. Using immunoSEQ multiplex PCR, the repertoire was profiled, and TCRdb retains in-frame clones only, with some absent. The sample includes tens of thousands of clones, over 75% of them seen just once. Sequenced sample: CD45RA- memory CD4+ T cells from PBMCs. The source is a human donor with narcolepsy.

The gene calls are TRBV21-1 and TRBJ1-2. TRBV21-1 is a recognized pseudogene. The CDR3 consists of 12 residues. CDR3 sequence (DNA): TGTGCCAGCAGCAAATTAAAGTATGGCTACACCTTC. This translates into CASSKLKYGYTF.

J is TRBJ2-3 and V is TRBV15; tentative D call: TRBD1 (5 bases). Germline-derived CDR1 and CDR2 are LNHNV and YYDKDF (reference sequence). The CDR3 is made up of 15 amino acids. V lost 1 base and J 3 bases, leaving 11 bases between the germline ends. The CDR3 coding sequence is TGTGCCACCAGCAGAGGGGGCGTCGGGACAGATACGCAGTATTTT. It encodes CATSRGGVGTDTQYF.

The chain links TRBV7-2 to TRBJ2-3, with D maybe TRBD2 (5 bases). With 2 bases removed from V and 0 bases from J, the gap between germline ends came to 9 bases. The CDR3 covers 15 residues. The germline V gene encodes CDR1 SGHTA and CDR2 FQGNSA. In nucleotides, the CDR3 is TGTGCCAGCAGCTTAAATACGGGGAGCACAGATACGCAGTATTTT. The encoded protein is CASSLNTGSTDTQYF.

V is TRBV19 and J is TRBJ1-4, with D tentatively TRBD1 (6 bases). The CDR3 spans 16 residues. Trimming removed 10 bases at V and 8 bases at J, with 26 bases between. Germline CDR1 is LNHDA and CDR2 is SQIVND (reference sequence). The DNA of the CDR3 is TGTGCCACCAGCCCTGATGTGGGGGGCGCGGGCGAAAAACTGTTTTTT. Protein: CATSPDVGGAGEKLFF.

J is TRBJ2-7 and V is TRBV6-1, with TRBD1 matching over 7 bases. Trimming at V came to 6 bases and at J to 5 bases, leaving 13 bases not matched to a gene. The CDR3 extends over 15 amino acids. Per germline, CDR1 MNHNS and CDR2 SASEGT. The CDR3 region has the DNA TGTGCCAGCAGCAGATACTTGCGACAGGGCCACGAGCAGTACTTC. Amino acids: CASSRYLRQGHEQYF.

The rearrangement links TRBV4-3 to TRBJ1-6; D not certain. Trimming left V 2 bases short and J 8 bases short, with 13 bases between. CDR1 LGHNA and CDR2 YSLEER come from the germline V gene. The CDR3 is 15 residues long. The CDR3 is CASSQISVRDSPLHF. CDR3 DNA sequence: TGCGCCAGCAGCCAAATTTCAGTGCGGGATTCACCCCTCCACTTT.

This clone occurred once. The chain has TRBV13 and TRBJ2-1; 8 nucleotides line up with TRBD1. The CDR3 spans 17 residues. Germline loops: CDR1 PRHDT, CDR2 FYEKMQ (reference sequence). Losses at the gene ends were 5 bases for V and 4 bases for J; bases not matched to a gene: 13. CDR3 in amino acids: CASSRRTGTGKYNEQFF. DNA for the CDR3: TGTGCCAGCAGCCGAAGAACCGGGACAGGCAAATACAATGAGCAGTTCTTC.

V usage is TRBV9 and J usage is TRBJ1-5, with a tentative D call TRBD1 (5 bases). This CDR3 has 16 amino acids. CDR1 and CDR2 from the germline V gene are SGDLS and YYNGEE. V lost 0 bases and J lost 3, with 13 bases in between. CDR3 sequence (DNA): TGTGCCAGCAGCGTAGGCTTGGACACCTACAATCAGCCCCAGCATTTT. Its translation is CASSVGLDTYNQPQHF.

The chain carries TRBV10-3 and TRBJ2-5, with 7 bases matching TRBD1. The J call is uncertain, as TRBJ2-7 better fits the DNA end. The CDR3 contains 13 residues. From germline, CDR1 is ENHRY and CDR2 SYGVKD. CDR3 DNA: TGTGCCGCCCGGGACAGTGCCTCCTACGAGCAGTACTTC. It translates to CAARDSASYEQYF.

The chain carries TRBV5-1 and TRBJ2-2, with D perhaps TRBD1 (5 bases). Trimming stripped 4 bases from V and 1 base from J, with 8 bases between. The length of the CDR3 is 14 residues. Germline assignment: CDR1 SGHRS and CDR2 YFSETQ. The CDR3 nucleotides are TGCGCCAGCAGCATAACAGGGAACACCGGGGAGCTGTTTTTT. Translation: CASSITGNTGELFF.

V is TRBV5-4 and J is TRBJ1-1; 8 bases fit TRBD1. Losses at the gene ends were 4 bases for V and 4 bases for J; bases not matched to a gene: 3. Germline V CDR1 and CDR2: SGHNT, YYREEE (reference sequence). This CDR3 is 13 amino acids long. The CDR3 DNA is TGTGCCAGCAGCCTACAGGGGGGCACTGAAGCTTTCTTT. Translated, it gives CASSLQGGTEAFF.

The CDR3 is CASSLASGGGTDTQYF. DNA for the CDR3: TGTGCCAGCTCTCTAGCCAGTGGCGGGGGCACAGATACGCAGTATTTT. The chain joins TRBV18 to TRBJ2-3; D may be TRBD2 (6 bases). The CDR3 is made up of 16 amino acids. Germline V lookup: CDR1 KGHSH, CDR2 LQKENI. V was clipped by 6 bases and J by 1 base, with 17 bases between them.

The chain carries TRBV7-6 and TRBJ2-3, with 8 bases lining up with TRBD2. This CDR3 contains 17 residues. The V gene end was trimmed by 5 bases and the J gene end by 1 base; junction bases not matched to a gene: 11. CDR1 and CDR2 (germline): SGHVS, FNYEAQ. This CDR3 is CASSVGTGRGGTDTQYF. CDR3 nucleotides: TGTGCCAGCAGCGTAGGCACGGGGCGGGGGGGCACAGATACGCAGTATTTT.

The chain combines TRBV15 with TRBJ2-7; D remains ambiguous. V shed 4 bases and J shed 2 bases, with 18 bases lying between them. This CDR3 spans 16 amino acids. CDR1 LNHNV and CDR2 YYDKDF come from the germline V gene (reference sequence). In nucleotides, the CDR3 is TGTGCCACCAGCAACCCCTCGGTAGAACGCACCTACGAGCAGTACTTC. Residues: CATSNPSVERTYEQYF.

This clone was detected only once. The chain recombines TRBV18 with TRBJ2-2; TRBD2 aligns across 10 bases. The V segment lost 5 bases and the J segment 0 bases; nucleotides outside the gene matches: 6. The CDR3 is 17 amino acids. Germline V gene data show CDR1 as KGHSH and CDR2 as LQKENI. The CDR3 region is CASSSPAGGTNTGELFF. The DNA for the CDR3 is TGTGCCAGCTCATCCCCAGCGGGGGGGACGAACACCGGGGAGCTGTTTTTT.

The chain links TRBV5-1 to TRBJ2-3, with D possibly matching TRBD2 (6 bases). There are 16 residues in the CDR3. V lost 6 bases to trimming and J lost 0 bases, with 17 bases between them. Germline-derived CDR1 and CDR2 are SGHRS and YFSETQ. Here the CDR3 reads CASMLDGGTSTDTQYF. The CDR3, as DNA: TGCGCCAGCATGCTTGATGGCGGGACTAGCACAGATACGCAGTATTTT.

As concerns this clone: A read error may account for a junction end that differs from germline. The V and J genes are TRBV5-1 and TRBJ1-1; TRBD1 might be the D (6 bases). This CDR3 comprises 13 residues. Germline-derived CDR1 and CDR2 are SGHRS and YFSETQ. The CDR3 protein is CASSYTQGAEAFF. The CDR3 DNA follows: TGCGCCAGCAGCTACACACAGGGTGCTGAGGCTTTCTTT.

This clone was counted a few times. The rearrangement joins TRBV2 to TRBJ2-3; possible D gene TRBD1, 6 bases. With 7 bases removed from V and 0 bases from J, the gap between germline ends came to 23 bases. The CDR3 is 18 amino acids. Germline V lookup: CDR1 SNHLY, CDR2 FYNNEI. The chain's CDR3 is CASKMGSGAGASTDTQYF. CDR3 DNA: TGTGCCAGCAAGATGGGTTCCGGGGCAGGGGCTAGCACAGATACGCAGTATTTT.

CDR3 sequence (DNA): TGTGCCAGCAGCCAAGTCTATGAGCAGTTCTTC. It yields the protein CASSQVYEQFF. The chain uses TRBV14 and TRBJ2-1; D is unresolved. The germline CDR1 and CDR2 sequences are SGHDN and FVKESK. The CDR3 runs to 11 residues. The V end was cut by 1 base, the J end by 8 bases, with 3 bases between. Drawing the rest from reference TRBV14 and TRBJ2-1, the complete variable domain is EAGVTQFPSHSVIEKGQTVTLRCDPISGHDNLYWYRRVMGKEIKFLLHFVKESKQDESGMPNNRFLAERTGGTYSTLKVQPAELEDSGVYFCASSQVYEQFFGPGTRLTVL.

The J gene is TRBJ2-7, the V gene TRBV10-3; TRBD1 is a possible D gene (6 bases). Germline V gives CDR1 ENHRY, CDR2 SYGVKD. The CDR3 is made up of 13 amino acids. Trimming took off 6 bases at V and 4 bases at J, with 13 bases between the two ends. The CDR3 nucleotides are TGTGCCATCAGCCGGGACACCATATACGAGCAGTACTTC. Amino acid sequence: CAISRDTIYEQYF.

The rearrangement links TRBV5-5 to TRBJ2-1, with 8 bases fitting TRBD2. This CDR3 has 15 amino acids. From germline, CDR1 is SGHKS and CDR2 YYEKEE (reference sequence). V was pared by 2 bases and J by 0 bases, with 1 base of the junction left unmatched. DNA for the CDR3: TGTGCCAGCAGCTTTAGCGGGACCTCCTACAATGAGCAGTTCTTC. Protein sequence: CASSFSGTSYNEQFF.

V usage is TRBV7-2 and J usage is TRBJ2-3; D gene unclear. The V and J ends lost 0 bases and 13 bases respectively, with 14 bases between them. CDR1 and CDR2 from the germline V gene are SGHTA and FQGNSA. CDR3 length: 13 amino acids. This CDR3 is CASSLAGVTREYF. CDR3 DNA sequence: TGTGCCAGCAGCTTAGCTGGGGTTACCCGGGAGTATTTT.

This clone was recorded a few times. The sample carries other DNA sequences with the same CDR3. The chain employs TRBV19 and TRBJ1-1; tentative D call: TRBD1 (6 bases). Germline CDR1 reads LNHDA; CDR2 reads SQIVND (reference sequence). Trimming removed 3 bases from V and 3 bases from J, with 8 bases in between. The CDR3 sequence is 13 residues long. CDR3: CASSIKGDTEAFF. CDR3 bases: TGTGCCAGTAGTATCAAGGGGGACACTGAAGCTTTCTTT.

The chain links TRBV5-8 to TRBJ1-1; D might be TRBD1 (6 bases). From germline, CDR1 is SGHTS and CDR2 YDEGEE. With 4 bases removed from V and 1 base from J, the gap between germline ends came to 11 bases. The CDR3 is 14 amino acids. CDR3 region: CASSPWDKNTEAFF. CDR3 bases: TGTGCCAGCAGCCCATGGGACAAGAACACTGAAGCTTTCTTT.

V gene TRBV19 combines with J gene TRBJ1-4, with D uncertain. The CDR3 has 14 residues. Trimming took 2 bases from V and 5 from J, leaving 9 bases between them. Per the germline V gene, CDR1 is LNHDA and CDR2 is SQIVND (reference sequence). The CDR3 is CASSIMALNEKLFF. In DNA, the CDR3 is TGTGCCAGTAGTATAATGGCCCTAAATGAAAAACTGTTTTTT.

The V and J genes are TRBV7-2 and TRBJ1-6; unclear D gene. V lost 1 base and J lost 0, with 10 bases in between. The CDR3 totals 17 residues. CDR1 and CDR2 (germline): SGHTA, FQGNSA. CDR3 sequence reads: CASSLGLLSSYNSPLHF. The CDR3 nucleotides read TGTGCCAGCAGCTTAGGTCTCTTGTCCTCCTATAATTCACCCCTCCACTTT.

A single count supports this clone. V is TRBV2 and J is TRBJ2-5; D possibly matches TRBD1 or TRBD2 (6 bases each). Germline-derived CDR1 and CDR2 are SNHLY and FYNNEI. The CDR3 runs to 14 residues. V lost 3 bases to trimming and J lost 4 bases, with 12 bases between them. DNA of the CDR3: TGTGCCAGCAGTGATGGAGGGGGACGAGAGACCCAGTACTTC. Translating gives CASSDGGGRETQYF.

Concerning this clone itself: An end of the junction differs from the germline gene, which may be a read error. The chain combines TRBV4-1 with TRBJ2-5; TRBD2 matches 7 bases. CDR3 length: 13 amino acids. Germline CDR1 is MGHRA and CDR2 is YSYEKL. Here the CDR3 reads CASSQDPTSVVNF. As DNA, the CDR3 is TGCGCCAGCAGCCAAGATCCCACTAGCGTCGTTAACTTC.

J is TRBJ2-7 and V is TRBV11-3; possible D gene TRBD2, 6 bases. The CDR3 extends over 14 amino acids. Trimming took 6 bases from V and 3 from J, leaving 15 bases between them. The germline gives CDR1 SGHNT, CDR2 YENEEA. The CDR3 here is CASSLAMRGYEQYF. CDR3 sequence (DNA): TGTGCCAGCAGTCTAGCGATGAGGGGCTACGAGCAGTACTTC.

The V call is TRBV4-3, the J call TRBJ1-1, with 11 bases matching TRBD1. J lost 10 bases, V lost 4 bases, and 5 bases had no gene match. Germline values: CDR1 LGHNA, CDR2 YSLEER. This CDR3 spans 13 amino acids. CDR3 region: CASSRGQGEGAFF. The CDR3 nucleotides are TGCGCCAGCAGCCGGGGACAGGGGGAAGGAGCTTTCTTT.

V and J are TRBV7-8 and TRBJ1-6; the D is unclear. Per germline, CDR1 SGHVS and CDR2 FQNEAQ. This CDR3 contains 17 residues. Trimming removed 5 bases at V and 5 bases at J, with 19 bases between. In DNA form, the CDR3 reads TGTGCCAGCAGCCCCTCACGGGTTAGAGGGAATAATTCACCCCTCCACTTT. Translating it yields CASSPSRVRGNNSPLHF.

In this sample, this clone turned up once. The rearrangement uses TRBV28 and TRBJ2-3, with 9 bases lining up with TRBD2. V was clipped by 8 bases and J by 1 base; unmatched bases: 4. The CDR3 consists of 14 residues. The germline V gene encodes CDR1 MDHEN and CDR2 SYDVKM. CDR3 DNA: TGTGCCAGCGGGAAGCGGGGGGGCACAGATACGCAGTATTTT. Translating gives CASGKRGGTDTQYF.